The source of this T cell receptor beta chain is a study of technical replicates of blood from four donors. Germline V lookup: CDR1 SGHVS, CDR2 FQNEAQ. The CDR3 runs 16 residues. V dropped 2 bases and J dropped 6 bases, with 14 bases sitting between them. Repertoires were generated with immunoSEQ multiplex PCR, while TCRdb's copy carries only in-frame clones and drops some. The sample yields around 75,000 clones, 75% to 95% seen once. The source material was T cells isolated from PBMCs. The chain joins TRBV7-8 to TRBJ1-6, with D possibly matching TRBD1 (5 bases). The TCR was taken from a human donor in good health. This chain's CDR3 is CASSLMGEDSNSPLHF. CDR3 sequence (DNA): TGTGCCAGCAGCTTAATGGGGGAGGACTCTAATTCACCCCTCCACTTT.